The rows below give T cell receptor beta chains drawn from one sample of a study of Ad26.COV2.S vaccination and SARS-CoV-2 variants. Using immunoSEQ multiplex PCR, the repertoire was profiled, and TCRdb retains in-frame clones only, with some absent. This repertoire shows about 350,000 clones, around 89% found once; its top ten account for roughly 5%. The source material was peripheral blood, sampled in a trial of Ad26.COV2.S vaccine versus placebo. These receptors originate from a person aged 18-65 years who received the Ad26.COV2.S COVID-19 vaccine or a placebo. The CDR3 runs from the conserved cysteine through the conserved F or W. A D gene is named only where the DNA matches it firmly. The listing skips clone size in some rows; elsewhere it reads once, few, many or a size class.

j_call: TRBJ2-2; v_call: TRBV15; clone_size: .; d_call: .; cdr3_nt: TGTGCCACCAGAGCCGTGGGGACCGGGGAGCTGTTTTTT; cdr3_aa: CATRAVGTGELFF
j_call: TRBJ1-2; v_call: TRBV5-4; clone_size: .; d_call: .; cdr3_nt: TGTGCCAGCAGCTTGCCCAGCCAGGACCACTATGGCTACACCTTC; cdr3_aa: CASSLPSQDHYGYTF
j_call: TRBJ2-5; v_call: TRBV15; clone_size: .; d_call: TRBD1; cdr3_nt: TGTGCCACCAGCAGAATCGGACAGGGGACCGAGACCCAGTACTTC; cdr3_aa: CATSRIGQGTETQYF
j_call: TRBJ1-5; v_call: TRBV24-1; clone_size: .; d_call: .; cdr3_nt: TGTGCCACCAGTGAAGGCTCAGGGACCCAGAATCAGCCCCAGCATTTT; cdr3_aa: CATSEGSGTQNQPQHF
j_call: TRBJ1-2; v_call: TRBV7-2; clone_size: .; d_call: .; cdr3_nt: TGTGCCAGCAGCTTCACCGGGACGGCTAATCTTGGCTACACCTTC; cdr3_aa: CASSFTGTANLGYTF
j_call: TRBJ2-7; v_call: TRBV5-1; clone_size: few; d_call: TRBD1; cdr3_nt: TGCGCCAGCAGCTTACAGGGGGCATCCTACGAGCAGTACTTC; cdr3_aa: CASSLQGASYEQYF
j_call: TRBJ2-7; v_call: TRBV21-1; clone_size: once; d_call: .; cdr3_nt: TGTGCCAGCAGCAAAGCGCTGAACGAGCAGTACTTC; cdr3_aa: CASSKALNEQYF
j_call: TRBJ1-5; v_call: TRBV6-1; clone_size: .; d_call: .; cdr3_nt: TGTGCCAGCAGTGAAGCCACAGGAGGGTTTGGGCCCCAGCATTTT; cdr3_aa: CASSEATGGFGPQHF
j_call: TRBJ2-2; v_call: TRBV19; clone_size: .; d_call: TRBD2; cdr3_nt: TGTGCCAGTAGTATGGGTAGCGGGAGGACGAACACCGGGGAGCTGTTTTTT; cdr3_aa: CASSMGSGRTNTGELFF
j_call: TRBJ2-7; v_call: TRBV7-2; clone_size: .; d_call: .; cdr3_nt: TGTGCCAGCAGCTGGGACTTTTACGAGCAGTACTTC; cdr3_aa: CASSWDFYEQYF
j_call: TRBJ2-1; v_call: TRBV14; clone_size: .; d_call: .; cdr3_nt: TGTGCCAGCAGCCTCAGGGTGGCGGGGAGCAATGAGCAGTTCTTC; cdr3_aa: CASSLRVAGSNEQFF
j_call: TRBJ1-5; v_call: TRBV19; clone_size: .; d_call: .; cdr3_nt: TGTGCCAGTAGTATTATGGGGACCGATCAGCCCCAGCATTTT; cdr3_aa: CASSIMGTDQPQHF
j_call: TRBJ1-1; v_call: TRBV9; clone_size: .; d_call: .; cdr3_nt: TGTGCCAGCAGTTATGGGGGGGCCATCGGTGAAGCTTTCTTT; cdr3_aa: CASSYGGAIGEAFF
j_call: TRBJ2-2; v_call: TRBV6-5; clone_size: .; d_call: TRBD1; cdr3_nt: TGTGCCAGCAGTTCCGGGACAGCCAACACCGGGGAGCTGTTTTTT; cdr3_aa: CASSSGTANTGELFF
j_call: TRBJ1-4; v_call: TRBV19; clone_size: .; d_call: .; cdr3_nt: TGTGCCAGTAGGAGGGAGAGTAATGAAAAACTGTTTTTT; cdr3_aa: CASRRESNEKLFF